This is a list of T cell receptor beta chains from one sample in a study of T cell repertoires in cytomegalovirus infection. TCRdb itself ran the reads through MiXCR, one entry per CDR3 protein. The sample consists of about 250,000 distinct CDR3 sequences, 17% of them appearing once. Specimen: CD8+ T cells from PBMCs. The source of these receptors is a human donor in good health (CMV status not recorded). Some clones in this sample may be carry-over from other donors' samples. CDR3s include the opening cysteine and the closing phenylalanine or tryptophan. The D gene is left open where the match is weak. The size of a clone is reported for some rows only, either as once, few or many, or as a class for expanded clones.

>TRBJ2-7|TRBD2|TRBV28|few
TGTGCCAGCAGTTCGGGGTGGACTAGCGGGATTCCCTACGAGCAGTACTTC
CASSSGWTSGIPYEQYF
>TRBJ2-1|.|TRBV7-2|many
TGTGCCAGCAGCCCGGGGGACACCTACAATGAGCAGTTCTTC
CASSPGDTYNEQFF
>TRBJ2-1|TRBD2|TRBV4-1|few
TGCGCCAGCAGCCAAGACCCTTTTAGCGGGGGGGCTTACAATGAGCAGTTCTTC
CASSQDPFSGGAYNEQFF
>TRBJ2-6|.|TRBV6-5|few
TGTGCCAGCAGCATAAGGGGGAGACTTGCTGGGGCCAACGTCCTGACTTTC
CASSIRGRLAGANVLTF
>TRBJ1-2|TRBD1|TRBV5-1|.
TGCGCCAGCAGCCTAATGGACAGGGGAGCTAACTATGGCTACACCTTC
CASSLMDRGANYGYTF
>TRBJ2-3|.|TRBV29-1|many
TGCAGCGTGGACTTGACAGATACGCAGTATTTT
CSVDLTDTQYF
>TRBJ2-5|TRBD2|TRBV6-6|few
TGTGCCAGCACCTGGACTAGCGCCCAAGAGACCCAGTACTTC
CASTWTSAQETQYF
>TRBJ1-6|.|TRBV28|many
TGTGCCAGCAGTTTATCGGGGAGCTCCTATAATTCACCCCTCCACTTT
CASSLSGSSYNSPLHF
>TRBJ2-7|TRBD1|TRBV11-3|few
TGTGCTAGCAGCCCGCGGACAGGGAGCGACGAGCAGTACTTC
CASSPRTGSDEQYF
>TRBJ1-1|.|TRBV7-9|many
TGTGCCAGCAGCTTACAATCCACTGAAGCTTTCTTT
CASSLQSTEAFF
>TRBJ2-7|TRBD1|TRBV28|.
TGTGCCAGCAGCCTCCAACAGGGGTACTCCTACGAGCAGTACTTC
CASSLQQGYSYEQYF
>TRBJ2-7|TRBD2|TRBV2|.
TGTGCCAGCACCTATTCGGGGGGGAAGTATCAACTATACGAGCAGTACTTC
CASTYSGGKYQLYEQYF
>TRBJ2-3|TRBD1|TRBV28|.
TGTGCCAGCAGTTCACGGGACAGGGCCAGCACAGATACGCAGTATTTT
CASSSRDRASTDTQYF
>TRBJ2-5|TRBD1|TRBV19|few
TGTGCCAGTAGGGGGATCAACAGGGGCCAAGAGACCCAGTACTTC
CASRGINRGQETQYF
>TRBJ2-1|TRBD1|TRBV6-1|few
TGTGCCAGCAGTGAAATAGGGACAGGGGACGATGAGCAGTTCTTC
CASSEIGTGDDEQFF
>TRBJ2-7|.|TRBV4-1|.
TGCGCCAGCAGCCAAGCTCCCGGCAGGGGCGGCGAGCAGTACTTC
CASSQAPGRGGEQYF
>TRBJ1-1|.|TRBV4-2|many
TGTGCCAGCAGCCAGGGAGCCGCGAACACTGAAGCTTTCTTT
CASSQGAANTEAFF
>TRBJ2-7|.|TRBV28|few
TGTGCCAGCATCCCCCCGAGGTCGTACGAGCAGTACTTC
CASIPPRSYEQYF
>TRBJ2-6|TRBD1|TRBV25-1|many
TGTGCCAGCAGTGAATACGGACAGGTTGGGGCCAACGTCCTGACTTTC
CASSEYGQVGANVLTF
>TRBJ2-1|TRBD2|TRBV28|medium-sized
TGTGCCAGCTCGCCTCCAGGGGGGACTAGCAGGTCCGATGAGCAGTTCTTC
CASSPPGGTSRSDEQFF
>TRBJ1-5|TRBD1|TRBV7-2|many
TGTGCCAGTAGACAGGGGAATCAGCCCCAGCATTTT
CASRQGNQPQHF
>TRBJ2-6|.|TRBV4-2|few
TGTGCCAGCAGCCAAGATTCGGCCGGCCTCTCTGGGGCCAACGTCCTGACTTTC
CASSQDSAGLSGANVLTF
>TRBJ2-6|.|TRBV5-6|many
TGTGCCAGCAGCTCGGCAGGAGTCTCTGGGGCCAACGTCCTGACTTTC
CASSSAGVSGANVLTF
>TRBJ2-1|TRBD2|TRBV6-5|.
TGTGCCAGCAGTCTGGGGGGGTCTTACAATGACCAGTTCTTC
CASSLGGSYNDQFF
>TRBJ2-7|TRBD1|TRBV11-2|few
TGTGCCAGCAGCTTAGGGCAGGGGGCGGCGTACGAGCAGTACTTC
CASSLGQGAAYEQYF
>TRBJ2-1|.|TRBV4-1|.
TGCGCCAGCAGCTTGGTTGGGGTTCTCAGCTCCTACAATGAGCAGTTCTTC
CASSLVGVLSSYNEQFF
>TRBJ1-1|.|TRBV19|.
TGTGCCAGTAGTATGGGGATAGGGGGGTGGACTGAAGCTTTCTTT
CASSMGIGGWTEAFF
>TRBJ1-1|TRBD1|TRBV7-6|.
TGTGCCAGCAGCCCCCGGGACAGGGGGATTGAAGCTTTCTTT
CASSPRDRGIEAFF
>TRBJ2-7|TRBD1|TRBV2|.
TGTGCCAGCACCAGGGGGCCGGAAAGGGCCTACGAGCAGTACTTC
CASTRGPERAYEQYF
>TRBJ2-2|TRBD1|TRBV7-2|many
TGTGCCAGCAGCCTCCCCCCGGGGACAGGAATGGTTCCGGGGGAGCTGTTTTTT
CASSLPPGTGMVPGELFF
>TRBJ1-2|.|TRBV2|.
TGTGCCAGCACCGGGTATGGCTACACCTTC
CASTGYGYTF
>TRBJ2-3|TRBD2|TRBV28|many
TGTGCCAGCAGTTTTGAACTAGCGGGGCCGGAGAGCACAGATACGCAGTATTTT
CASSFELAGPESTDTQYF
>TRBJ2-2|.|TRBV6-5|many
TGTGCCAGCACTACCCAGGGGGGAACGAACACCGGGGAGCTGTTTTTT
CASTTQGGTNTGELFF
>TRBJ2-7|.|TRBV5-1|.
TGCGCCAGCAGCTTAAGACCCAGACCGCGCTCCTACAGGCTCGACTTC
CASSLRPRPRSYRLDF
>TRBJ2-2|TRBD1|TRBV11-2|.
TGTGCCAGCAGTCACACCCGGGACAGAGTTAACACCGGGGAGCTGTTTTTT
CASSHTRDRVNTGELFF
>TRBJ1-1|.|TRBV29-1|few
TGCAGCGTTGATCTACGGGGCCGCACGTACACTGAAGCTTTCTTT
CSVDLRGRTYTEAFF
>TRBJ2-7|.|TRBV4-1|.
TGCGCCAGCAGCCCAACCGGGACGGACTACGAGCAGTACTTC
CASSPTGTDYEQYF
>TRBJ1-1|TRBD1|TRBV9|few
TGTGCCAGCAGCACACGACAGGGTGAAGCTTTCTTT
CASSTRQGEAFF
>TRBJ1-6|.|TRBV7-6|many
TGTGCCAGCAGCCCAGGAAGGATGATTAATTCACCCCTCCACTTT
CASSPGRMINSPLHF
>TRBJ2-5|.|TRBV7-4|once
TGTGCCAGCAGCTTAGACATCGGGTGGAAGTACTTC
CASSLDIGWKYF
>TRBJ2-3|.|TRBV5-6|few
TGTGCCAGCAGCTCGACTACCACAGGGGATACGCAGTATTTT
CASSSTTTGDTQYF